The clone carrying this T cell receptor beta chain was counted a few times. Its target is not known. Trimming pared 2 bases from V and 1 base from J, leaving 8 bases between. There are 14 residues in the CDR3. The germline V gene encodes CDR1 KGHSH and CDR2 LQKENI. Notes on the study in general: The larger-cohort validation was restricted to a single TCR beta V-J rearrangement rather than whole repertoires. Tumor memory CD4+ T cell TCR gene usage was found to cluster with blood and lymph node memory CD4+ cells and with lymph node naive CD4+ cells. Tumor-infiltrating Treg TCR alpha and beta sequences overlapped most with tumor naive CD4+ T cells, then blood naive.

Constant-region reverse primers amplified full-length variable regions, followed by semi-nested Nested Universal Primer A PCR. From the 5' RACE reads, TCRdb called clonotypes with MiXCR, one entry per CDR3 protein. The sample shows 62,000 or so distinct CDR3 sequences, more than 25% of them seen only once. Sequenced material: tumor-infiltrating naive CD4+ T cells sorted from the breast tumor. The subset denotes: naive CD4+ T cells, CD4+CD45RA+CD25-. This clonotype was sampled from a female donor with breast cancer. The rearrangement joins TRBV18 to TRBJ1-1; maybe TRBD1 (5 bases). The CDR3: CASSPGAANTEAFF. The CDR3 DNA reads as TGTGCCAGCTCACCAGGGGCCGCGAACACTGAAGCTTTCTTT.